This entry describes one TCR beta chain. Its antigen is unknown. The record originates from a study of CD8 T cells in ankylosing spondylitis. General study results and limits: Earlier studies detected some motif variants in reactive arthritis synovial fluid and blood. There was a TCR beta motif, made of several highly homologous variants, that appeared characteristic of ankylosing spondylitis blood. According to the report, clones linked to the disease were significantly enriched in matched synovial fluid samples taken from ankylosing spondylitis patients.

TCRdb ran MiXCR on the 5' RACE reads and lists one entry per CDR3 protein. The sample includes a few hundred thousand distinct CDR3 sequences, 20% to 25% of them seen just once. CDR1 MNHGY and CDR2 SAAAGT come from the germline V gene. This CDR3 spans 12 amino acids. J lost 6 bases, V lost 5 bases, and 3 bases had no gene match. This sequence originates from a male donor with ankylosing spondylitis. Sequencing was done on a sample of blood, either unsorted or a sorted T cell fraction (not recorded which). V is TRBV6-8 and J is TRBJ2-7; 8 positions agree with TRBD2. The CDR3 sequence: CASSREGSEQYF. The CDR3 coding sequence is TGTGCCAGCAGTCGGGAGGGTTCCGAGCAGTACTTC.